The clone carrying this T cell receptor (beta chain) was counted at least ten times. Its antigen is not known. The V and J ends lost 4 bases and 0 bases respectively, with 13 bases between them. The CDR3 extends over 16 amino acids. Germline V gene lookup returns CDR1 LGHDT and CDR2 YNNKEL (reference sequence). This sample was included in a study of molecular identifiers for immune sequencing clone quantification. Turning to the study itself: The replicates split RNA from roughly 20,000 or 100,000 naive CD8 cells five ways and sequenced four.

Findings and caveats of the study: Clonotypes surpassing 20 RNA copies contained over 97% of effector molecules, versus under 1% in naive cells.

Previously reported methods and listed TCR primers produced the bulk TCR libraries. A single record per CDR3 protein comes from TCRdb applying MiXCR to the PCR reads. The repertoire has just under 650,000 distinct CDR3 sequences, around 20% of them found once; the top ten carry 0.85%. The sequence derives from a human donor in good health. Some libraries in this study had Jurkat cell RNA spiked in. The V gene is TRBV3-1, the J gene TRBJ1-3; D not certain. Specimen: naive CD8+ T cells from blood, with Jurkat cell RNA spiked in. The sample's subset: FACS-sorted CD8+CD4-CCR7+CD45RA+ naive T cells. Here the CDR3 DNA reads TGTGCCAGCAGCCCTCTGGCCCGGATCTCTGGAAACACCATATATTTT. Translating it yields CASSPLARISGNTIYF.